The clone carrying this T cell receptor (beta chain) appeared a few times. This CDR3 region has 14 residues. Trimming took 1 base from V and 1 from J, leaving 10 bases between them. CDR1 and CDR2 from the germline V gene are SQVTM and ANQGSEA. The sample is drawn from a study of shared clonotypes between healthy human individuals. It was across several immunoSEQ plates that each subset's genomic DNA was evenly split. The assay was immunoSEQ multiplex PCR, and TCRdb's table has in-frame clones only and misses some. The profile covers millions of clones, with over 90% appearing a single time and 0.39% taken by the ten largest.

The chain couples TRBV29-1 to TRBJ1-1, with TRBD1 as a possible D gene (5 bases). Sequencing was carried out using naive CD4+ T cells from PBMCs. This sample's subset: CD45RA+ positively selected. The TCR sequence derives from a man between 18 and 29 years old in good health. Some clones in this sample may be carry-over from other donors' samples. The CDR3 DNA reads TGCAGCGTTGAAGCCACAGGCCCGAACACTGAAGCTTTCTTT. Protein: CSVEATGPNTEAFF.